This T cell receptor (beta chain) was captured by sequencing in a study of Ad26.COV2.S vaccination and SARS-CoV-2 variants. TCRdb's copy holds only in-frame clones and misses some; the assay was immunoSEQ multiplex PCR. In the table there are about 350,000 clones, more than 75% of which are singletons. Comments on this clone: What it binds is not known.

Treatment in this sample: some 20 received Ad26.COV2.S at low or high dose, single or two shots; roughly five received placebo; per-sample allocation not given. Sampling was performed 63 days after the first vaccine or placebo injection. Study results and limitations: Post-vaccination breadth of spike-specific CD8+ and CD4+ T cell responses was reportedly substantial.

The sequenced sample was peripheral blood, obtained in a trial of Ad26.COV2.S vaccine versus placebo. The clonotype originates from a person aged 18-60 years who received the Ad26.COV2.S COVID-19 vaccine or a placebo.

The CDR3 is CATIQDRGEQYF. The CDR3 coding sequence is TGTGCCACAATCCAGGACAGAGGCGAGCAGTACTTC. The V and J genes are TRBV2 and TRBJ2-7, with a tentative D call TRBD1 (6 bases). This CDR3 is built from 12 residues. V was pared by 10 bases and J by 6 bases, with 16 bases between. Germline V gene sequence: CDR1 SNHLY, CDR2 FYNNEI.